This T cell receptor (beta chain) stems from a study of blood T cell repertoires in COVID-19. Study at large: COVID-19 samples, acute and convalescent, were from the United States, Italy and Spain. PBMCs, B-cell-depleted T cells, or T cells were the source of the cDNA or gDNA that made up the material.

Study processing details: Amplified reference gene primers provided the basis for estimating nucleated cell counts. Libraries were prepared by immunoSEQ multiplex PCR; TCRdb keeps only in-frame clonotypes and omits some of them. That table is the source of V, J and clone size, and D and trimming were worked out from the DNA. There are more than 25,000 clones in the sample; over 75% occur only once, and 6.5% to 7.5% lies in the top ten. The V end was cut by 5 bases, the J end by 4 bases, with 11 bases between. Germline V lookup: CDR1 SGHAT, CDR2 FQNNGV. CDR3 length: 13 amino acids. The origin of this receptor is a man in his 60s with active COVID-19. Sample: peripheral blood. This chain connects TRBV11-2 to TRBJ1-2; D ambiguous. CDR3 protein: CASSAGAAYGYTF. CDR3 DNA: TGTGCCAGCAGCGCGGGAGCCGCCTATGGCTACACCTTC.